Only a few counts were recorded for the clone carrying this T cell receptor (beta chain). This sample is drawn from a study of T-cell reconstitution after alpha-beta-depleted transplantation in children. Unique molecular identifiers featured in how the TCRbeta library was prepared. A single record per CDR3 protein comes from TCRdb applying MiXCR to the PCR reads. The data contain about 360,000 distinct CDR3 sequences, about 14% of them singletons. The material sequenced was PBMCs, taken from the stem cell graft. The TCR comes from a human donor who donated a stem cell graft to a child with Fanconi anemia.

The CDR3 is CASTSLGAADYEQYV. The CDR3 region has the DNA TGTGCCAGCACCTCCCTGGGAGCGGCTGACTACGAGCAGTACGTC. V is TRBV13 and J is TRBJ2-7; D perhaps matches TRBD2 (5 bases). The germline gives CDR1 PRHDT, CDR2 FYEKMQ (reference sequence). This CDR3 spans 15 amino acids. Trimming cost V 7 bases and J 3 bases, with 19 bases left between them.